Sequencing of this T cell receptor beta chain was carried out in a study of cytomegalovirus exposure and HLA in healthy donors. Findings and caveats of the study: Cytomegalovirus-associated status was assigned to 150 or so TCR beta chains. Most TCR sequences were seen very rarely across donors, but some public TCRs occurred in many. In vitro experiments confirmed that three CMV-associated chains were specific for CMV antigens.

Germline V gene lookup returns CDR1 MDHEN and CDR2 SYDVKM. The CDR3 runs to 14 residues. Trimming took off 2 bases at V and 1 base at J, with 8 bases between the two ends. Turning to this clone: Antigen specificity is unknown.

The data were produced by immunoSEQ multiplex PCR, yet TCRdb's version contains in-frame clones alone and is incomplete. Of fewer than 140,000 clones in the sample, approximately 90% were seen once. This rearrangement joins TRBV28 to TRBJ1-1; D remains unclear. The sample comprised PBMCs. This TCR came from a woman between 18 and 30 years old in good health and CMV-seropositive. The CDR3 spells CASSLTPGNTEAFF. The CDR3 nucleotides are TGTGCCAGCAGTTTAACCCCCGGGAACACTGAAGCTTTCTTT.